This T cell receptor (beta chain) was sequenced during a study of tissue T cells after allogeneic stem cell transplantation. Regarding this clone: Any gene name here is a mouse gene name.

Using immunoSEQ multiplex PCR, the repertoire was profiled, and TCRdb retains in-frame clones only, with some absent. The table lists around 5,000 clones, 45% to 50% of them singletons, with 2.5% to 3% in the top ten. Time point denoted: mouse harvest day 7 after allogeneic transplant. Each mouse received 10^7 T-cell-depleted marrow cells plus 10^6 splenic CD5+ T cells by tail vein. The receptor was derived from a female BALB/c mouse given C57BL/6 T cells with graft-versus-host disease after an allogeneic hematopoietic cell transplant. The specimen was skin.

The CDR3 loop reads CASSPGTAETLYF. The sequenced part of the CDR3 DNA is TGTGCCAGCAGTCCAGGGACAGCAGAAACGCTGTAT. This sequence joins TRBV26 and TRBJ2-3, with D perhaps matching TRBD1 (6 bases). The read stops 1 residue short of the end of the CDR3; the missing end is completed from the germline J gene. V was shortened by 4 bases and J by 3 bases, with 8 bases between the two germline ends. CDR1 and CDR2 (germline): KGHPV, FQNQEV (reference sequence). The CDR3 runs to 13 residues.